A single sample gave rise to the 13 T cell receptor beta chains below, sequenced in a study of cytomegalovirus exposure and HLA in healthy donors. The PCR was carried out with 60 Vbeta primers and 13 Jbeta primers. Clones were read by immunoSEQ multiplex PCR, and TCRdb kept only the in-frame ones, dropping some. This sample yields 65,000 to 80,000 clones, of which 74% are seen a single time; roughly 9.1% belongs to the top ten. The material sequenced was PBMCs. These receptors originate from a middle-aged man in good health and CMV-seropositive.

CDR3 in amino acids: CASSQPRTGGLMNTEAFF. CDR3 DNA: TGTGCCAGCAGCCAGCCAAGGACAGGGGGCCTCATGAACACTGAAGCTTTCTTT. The chain carries TRBV5-4 and TRBJ1-1; 11 bases fit TRBD1. The CDR3 loop spans 18 amino acids. V lost 4 bases, J lost 0 bases, and 11 bases stayed unmatched. CDR1 and CDR2 from the germline V gene are SGHNT and YYREEE (reference sequence).

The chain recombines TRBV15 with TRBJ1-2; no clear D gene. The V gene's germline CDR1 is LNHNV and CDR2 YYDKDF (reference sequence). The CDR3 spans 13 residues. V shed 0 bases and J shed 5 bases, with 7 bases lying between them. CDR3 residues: CATSRDRSYGYTF. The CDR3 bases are TGTGCCACCAGCAGAGATAGATCTTATGGCTACACCTTC.

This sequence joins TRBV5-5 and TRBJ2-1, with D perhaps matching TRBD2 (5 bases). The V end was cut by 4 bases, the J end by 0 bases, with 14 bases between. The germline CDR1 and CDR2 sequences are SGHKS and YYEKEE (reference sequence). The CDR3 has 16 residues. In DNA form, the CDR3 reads TGTGCCAGCAGCCCGGGGTTTTCGAGCTCCTACAATGAGCAGTTCTTC. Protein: CASSPGFSSSYNEQFF.

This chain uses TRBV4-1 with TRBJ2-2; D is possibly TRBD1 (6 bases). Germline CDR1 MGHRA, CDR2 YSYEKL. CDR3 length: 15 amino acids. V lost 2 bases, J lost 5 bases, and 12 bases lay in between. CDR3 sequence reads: CASSQTRGGTGELFF. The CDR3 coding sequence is TGCGCCAGCAGCCAAACCAGGGGTGGGACCGGGGAGCTGTTTTTT.

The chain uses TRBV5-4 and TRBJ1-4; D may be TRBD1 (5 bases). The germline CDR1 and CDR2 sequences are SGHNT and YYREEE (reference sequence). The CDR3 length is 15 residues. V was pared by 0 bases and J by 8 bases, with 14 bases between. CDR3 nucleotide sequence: TGTGCCAGCAGCTTGGCCGGAGGGGTTCAGGAAAAACTGTTTTTT. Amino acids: CASSLAGGVQEKLFF.

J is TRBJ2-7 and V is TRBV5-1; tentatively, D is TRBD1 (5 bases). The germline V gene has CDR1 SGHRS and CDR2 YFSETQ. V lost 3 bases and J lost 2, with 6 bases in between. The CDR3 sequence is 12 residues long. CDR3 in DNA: TGCGCCAGCAGCTCGGACACCTACGAGCAGTACTTC. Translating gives CASSSDTYEQYF.

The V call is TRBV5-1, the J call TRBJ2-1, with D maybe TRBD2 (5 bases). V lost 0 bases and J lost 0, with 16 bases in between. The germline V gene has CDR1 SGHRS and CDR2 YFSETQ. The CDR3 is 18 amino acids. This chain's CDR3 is CASSLGWLRDVSYNEQFF. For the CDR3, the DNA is TGCGCCAGCAGCTTGGGATGGCTACGGGATGTCTCCTACAATGAGCAGTTCTTC.

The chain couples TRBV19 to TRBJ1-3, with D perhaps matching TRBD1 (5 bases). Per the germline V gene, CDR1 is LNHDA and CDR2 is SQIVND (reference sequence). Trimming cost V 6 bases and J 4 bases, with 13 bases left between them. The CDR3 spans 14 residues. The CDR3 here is CASSLRVGGNTIYF. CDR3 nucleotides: TGTGCCAGTAGCCTCAGGGTCGGCGGAAACACCATATATTTT.

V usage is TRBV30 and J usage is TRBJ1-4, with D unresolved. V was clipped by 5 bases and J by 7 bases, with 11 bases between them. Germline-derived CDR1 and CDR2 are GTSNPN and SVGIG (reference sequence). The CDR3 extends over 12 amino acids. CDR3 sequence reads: CAWAQQSEKLFF. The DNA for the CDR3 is TGTGCCTGGGCCCAACAGAGTGAAAAACTGTTTTTT.

Written as DNA, the CDR3 is TGTGCCAGCAGCTTAATGGGCCAGCCCCAGCATTTT. Residues: CASSLMGQPQHF. The rearrangement joins TRBV7-2 to TRBJ1-5; no clear D. Germline assignment: CDR1 SGHTA and CDR2 FQGNSA. There are 12 residues in the CDR3. V was pared by 2 bases and J by 7 bases, with 6 bases between.

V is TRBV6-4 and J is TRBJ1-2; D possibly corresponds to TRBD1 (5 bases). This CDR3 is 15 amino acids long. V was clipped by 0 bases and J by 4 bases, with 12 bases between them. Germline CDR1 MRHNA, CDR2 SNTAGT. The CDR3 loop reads CASSDSWGKSYGYTF. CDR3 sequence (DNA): TGTGCCAGCAGTGACTCATGGGGCAAGTCCTATGGCTACACCTTC.

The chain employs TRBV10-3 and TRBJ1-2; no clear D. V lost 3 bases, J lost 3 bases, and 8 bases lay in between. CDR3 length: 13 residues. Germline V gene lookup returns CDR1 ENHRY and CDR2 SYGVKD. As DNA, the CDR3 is TGTGCCATCAGTGACAGGAACGACTATGGCTACACCTTC. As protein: CAISDRNDYGYTF.

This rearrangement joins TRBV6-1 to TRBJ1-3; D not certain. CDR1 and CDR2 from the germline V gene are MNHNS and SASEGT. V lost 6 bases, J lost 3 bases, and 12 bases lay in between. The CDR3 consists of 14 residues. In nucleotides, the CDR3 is TGTGCCAGCAGCCCAGACGGGGTTGGAAACACCATATATTTT. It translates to CASSPDGVGNTIYF.